This T cell receptor (beta chain) emerged from a study of technical replicates of blood from a few donors. The V gene lost 0 bases and the J gene lost 0 bases, with 9 bases spanning the gap. The CDR3 covers 15 residues. Germline V gene lookup returns CDR1 PRHDT and CDR2 FYEKMQ (reference sequence). Assay used: immunoSEQ multiplex PCR; TCRdb lists only in-frame clones, some missing. Of about 56,000 clones listed, about 95% are singletons. Material for sequencing was PBMCs. The chain links TRBV13 to TRBJ2-7; tentative D call: TRBD1 (6 bases). The clonotype comes from a human donor in good health. Some clones in this sample may be carry-over from other donors' samples. This chain's CDR3 is CASSLGDRRSYEQYF. CDR3 coding DNA: TGTGCCAGCAGCTTAGGGGACAGACGCTCCTACGAGCAGTACTTC.